This T cell receptor (beta chain) comes out of a study of T cell responses to AZD1222 COVID-19 vaccine listed by TCRdb under 2021. Describing the broader study: A total of 233 trial participants underwent TCR sequencing, of whom 207 received two doses of AZD1222 and 26 received two doses of the MenACWY control vaccine. Trial participants were enrolled by age into 18-55, 56-69 and 70-plus year subgroups, with roughly 150, 30 and 60 TCR-sequenced participants respectively. What the research found in general, with its limitations: Conclusions about previously exposed vaccinees are limited, since just a handful of AZD1222 recipients were seropositive for SARS-CoV-2 at baseline. Because no day 14 peak-response samples were available, the repertoires could be characterized only after the peak T cell response. Participants were mostly white British and included more females than males, and it was suggested by the authors that clonal diversity may have been underestimated. Spike-specific TCR breadth and depth rose significantly after two AZD1222 doses compared with day 0 and with MenACWY recipients. In the small 56-69-year group, the increase in depth fell short of significance, most likely because of low power. The vaccine-associated CD4 TCRs covered the entire spike protein, and the dominant responses fell in regions 160-218 and 743-854. Nearly half of unique spike-specific TCRs reportedly recognized epitopes outside regions mutated in the B.1.351 and B.1.1.7 variants.

The V end loses 6 bases and the J end loses 4 bases, and a stretch of 21 bases separates them. The CDR1 and CDR2 encoded by the germline V gene (reference sequence) are LNHDA and SQIVND. Including cysteine and phenylalanine, the CDR3 has 16 amino acids. The read is trimmed to its CDR3 DNA, 48 bases read in frame from base 1. The CDR3 regions of human TCRbeta chains were analyzed by immunosequencing. As for how the authors treated the data: Repertoire TCRs were matched against a reference library of SARS-CoV-2-specific TCRs generated with the MIRA antigen-specificity platform. Breadth was defined as the fraction of unique TCRs that were SARS-CoV-2-associated, and depth was defined as the fraction of total T cells that were SARS-CoV-2-associated. Using the MIRA data, each spike-specific TCR was assigned both to the spike region to which the TCR was reactive and to a CD4 or CD8 class. Log10-transformed breadth and depth values were compared by one-way ANOVA with Sidak's multiple comparisons tests. Sourced from immuneACCESS, this table was stored by TCRdb with only in-frame sequences that have V and J called. A share of the clones is absent; for the studies checked, an unresolved V gene accounts for under half, and the remainder has no known explanation. V and J calls and clone size come straight from that table; D and trimming were deduced from the DNA. The sample table lists approximately 180,000 clones, around 90% of them with a count of one. 3.5% to 4% of the sample is in the top ten clones.

Regarding this clone: Its target antigen remains unknown. Per-base quality was not reported, and no clone a single base away is much larger than it.

Explained via the paper, the time point label denotes: about 28 days (+/-7) after the second vaccine dose. The treatment or condition label corresponds to: meningococcal conjugate vaccine given as trial control. Vaccinee samples were obtained from the UK trials COV001 and COV002, which included a single-blind randomized controlled phase 2/3 trial of AZD1222 (ChAdOx1 nCoV-19) in healthy adults. For TCRbeta chain sequencing, PBMC samples were collected from trial participants at day 0 and at day 28 after the second dose. This sample comprised peripheral blood, obtained 28 days after the second dose of the MenACWY control vaccine. The chain is made from TRBV19 and TRBJ1-1, and perhaps TRBD1 as D gene, on 6 matching bases. The origin of this receptor is an adult who received the MenACWY meningococcal vaccine as a control. The sequenced DNA: TGTGCCAGTAGGCGACAGGAAGGGGATGGGAGCACTGAAGCTTTCTTT. Its amino acids are CASRRQEGDGSTEAFF. The variable domain in full, with residues beyond the CDR3 obtained from the reference TRBV19 and TRBJ1-1 genes, is DGGITQSPKYLFRKEGQNVTLSCEQNLNHDAMYWYRQDPGQGLRLIYYSQIVNDFQKGDIAEGYSVSREKKESFPLTVTSAQKNPTAFYLCASRRQEGDGSTEAFFGQGTRLTVV.